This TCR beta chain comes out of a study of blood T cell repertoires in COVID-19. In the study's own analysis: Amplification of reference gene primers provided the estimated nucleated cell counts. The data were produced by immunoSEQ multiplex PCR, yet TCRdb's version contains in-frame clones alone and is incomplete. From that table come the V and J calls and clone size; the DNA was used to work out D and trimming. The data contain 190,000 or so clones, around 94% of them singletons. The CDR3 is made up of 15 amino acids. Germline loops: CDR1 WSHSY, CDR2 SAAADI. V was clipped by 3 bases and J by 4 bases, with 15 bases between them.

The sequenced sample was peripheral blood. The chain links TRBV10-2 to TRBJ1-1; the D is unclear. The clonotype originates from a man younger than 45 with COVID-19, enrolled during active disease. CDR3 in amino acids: CASSEWAGSSTEAFF. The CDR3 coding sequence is TGCGCCAGCAGTGAATGGGCGGGAAGTAGCACTGAAGCTTTCTTT.